This T cell receptor (beta chain) came from a study of T cells in Graves' hyperthyroidism and ophthalmopathy. Findings and caveats of the study: Expanded thyroid clonotypes (above 0.001) were mostly also found in blood.

RNA transcripts gave rise to amplified TCR beta CDR3 regions. A set of HTBI primers served as the primers for a first-round RT-PCR of the TCR CDR3. TCRdb analysed the multiplex PCR reads with MiXCR anew, one entry per CDR3 protein. The data contain approximately 640,000 distinct CDR3 sequences, approximately 15% of them seen just once; the ten biggest clones take up around 15%. This clonotype was picked up many times. Antigen specificity is unknown. The CDR3 sequence is 14 residues long. Germline V gene sequence: CDR1 MNHNS, CDR2 SASEGT. With 2 bases removed from V and 5 bases from J, the gap between germline ends came to 12 bases.

The TCR comes from a man between 50 and 59 years old with Graves' hyperthyroidism. The source material was blood. The V gene is TRBV6-1, the J gene TRBJ1-2; D is perhaps TRBD1 (5 bases). CDR3 amino acids: CASSERGRVYGYTF. CDR3 DNA sequence: TGTGCCAGCAGTGAACGGGGCAGAGTTTATGGCTACACCTTC.